A single sample gave rise to the 28 T cell receptor beta chains below, sequenced in a study of CD8+ T cells in alopecia areata. Sequencing templates came from extracted RNA that was reverse transcribed into cDNA. Sequenced by immunoSEQ multiplex PCR; TCRdb stores in-frame clones only, minus some. The table has around 140,000 clones, around 47% seen once. The sample taken for sequencing was CD4+ T cells sorted from blood. All receptors come from a human donor with alopecia areata.

The V and J genes are TRBV18 and TRBJ2-4; 7 bases map to TRBD1. V lost 3 bases to trimming and J lost 0 bases; unmatched junction nucleotides: 5. CDR1 is KGHSH, CDR2 LQKENI, per germline. The CDR3 has 16 amino acids. The CDR3 DNA reads TGTGCCAGCTCACCGTTGGGACAGCTAGCCAAAAACATTCAGTACTTC. Residues: CASSPLGQLAKNIQYF.

This clone was observed a few times. The V gene is TRBV20-1, the J gene TRBJ2-1; D gene unclear. CDR1 and CDR2 from the germline V gene are DFQATT and SNEGSKA (reference sequence). This CDR3 is built from 11 residues. Trimming pared 3 bases from V and 10 bases from J, leaving 10 bases between. CDR3 sequence (DNA): TGCAGTGCTAGTAGGGATGGAGAGCAGTTCTTC. Translated, it gives CSASRDGEQFF.

This chain connects TRBV29-1 to TRBJ1-2; 7 nucleotides line up with TRBD1. With 7 bases clipped from V and 8 bases from J, the junction kept 13 bases outside the gene matches. This CDR3 has 13 amino acids. Per the germline V gene, CDR1 is SQVTM and CDR2 is ANQGSEA. Here the CDR3 DNA reads TGCAGCGCCACCTCGGGCAGGGGGTACGGCTACACCTTC. It is translated as CSATSGRGYGYTF.

The CDR3 coding sequence is TGTGCCAGCAGCTTAGGGACTAGCGGGCGCTACGAGCAGTACTTC. Encoded protein: CASSLGTSGRYEQYF. V and J are TRBV7-2 and TRBJ2-7, with TRBD2 identical over 11 bases. Germline-derived CDR1 and CDR2 are SGHTA and FQGNSA. J gave up 3 bases and V 1 base, and 2 bases lay outside the gene matches. The CDR3 is 15 residues long. The full variable domain, rest sourced from reference TRBV7-2 and TRBJ2-7, is GAGVSQSPSNKVTEKGKDVELRCDPISGHTALYWYRQSLGQGLEFLIYFQGNSAPDKSGLPSDRFSAERTGGSVSTLTIQRTQQEDSAVYLCASSLGTSGRYEQYFGPGTRLTVT.

CDR3 in DNA: TGTGCCAGCAGCTTGTCGGCCCGGGAGCAGTTCTTC. Its translation: CASSLSAREQFF. The V gene is TRBV28, the J gene TRBJ2-1, with D unclear. Germline loops: CDR1 MDHEN, CDR2 SYDVKM. Trimming took off 6 bases at V and 10 bases at J, with 13 bases between the two ends. The CDR3 covers 12 residues.

The genes are TRBV5-1 and TRBJ1-1; D perhaps matches TRBD1 (6 bases). The CDR3 runs 16 residues. V lost 3 bases and J lost 1, with 16 bases in between. Germline lookup yields CDR1 SGHRS and CDR2 YFSETQ. The CDR3 sequence is CASSSIPGTRNTEAFF. CDR3 nucleotides: TGCGCCAGCAGCTCGATCCCCGGGACAAGGAACACTGAAGCTTTCTTT. Full variable domain (rest looked up from reference TRBV5-1 and TRBJ1-1): KAGVTQTPRYLIKTRGQQVTLSCSPISGHRSVSWYQQTPGQGLQFLFEYFSETQRNKGNFPGRFSGRQFSNSRSEMNVSTLELGDSALYLCASSSIPGTRNTEAFFGQGTRLTVV.

The chain links TRBV28 to TRBJ2-4; a weak D match, TRBD2 (5 bases). The ends were cut back, 6 bases at V and 5 bases at J, with 11 bases in the middle. Germline CDR1 and CDR2: MDHEN and SYDVKM. CDR3 length: 13 residues. The CDR3 region has the DNA TGTGCCAGCAGACTTATGGGAGAAAACATTCAGTACTTC. Translation: CASRLMGENIQYF.

V is TRBV29-1 and J is TRBJ1-1; D not certain. This CDR3 has 11 amino acids. Between the trimmed V and J ends, which lost 5 bases and 1 base, there was a span of 5 bases. Germline CDR1 is SQVTM and CDR2 is ANQGSEA. The CDR3 DNA reads as TGCAGCGTTACACAGAACACTGAAGCTTTCTTT. It yields the protein CSVTQNTEAFF.

The rearrangement joins TRBV20-1 to TRBJ1-1; a weak D match, TRBD1 (5 bases). Germline CDR1 and CDR2: DFQATT and SNEGSKA (reference sequence). The CDR3 covers 11 residues. The V and J ends lost 6 bases and 4 bases respectively, with 9 bases between them. CDR3 coding DNA: TGCAGTGCGCGGGACCTCACTGAAGCTTTCTTT. Translating it yields CSARDLTEAFF.

The chain is built from TRBV19 and TRBJ1-1; TRBD1 matches at 8 bases. This CDR3 is built from 16 residues. Germline values: CDR1 LNHDA, CDR2 SQIVND (reference sequence). Germline trimming cut 3 bases from V and 4 bases from J; bases unmatched to any gene: 10. CDR3 in amino acids: CASSMGRGQGFTEAFF. The CDR3 DNA sequence: TGTGCCAGTAGTATGGGACGTGGACAGGGTTTCACTGAAGCTTTCTTT.

The chain employs TRBV7-9 and TRBJ1-2; TRBD1 aligns across 7 bases. In germline, CDR1 is SEHNR, CDR2 FQNEAQ (reference sequence). The CDR3 is made up of 13 amino acids. Losses at the gene ends were 2 bases for V and 8 bases for J; bases not matched to a gene: 5. The DNA of the CDR3 is TGTGCCAGCAGCTTATACGACAGGGTCGGCTACACCTTC. Translation: CASSLYDRVGYTF.

The sample holds a few counts of this clone. CDR3 coding DNA: TGCGCCAGCAGTTCAACCTCGGGCGAGCAGTACTTC. Translated: CASSSTSGEQYF. This chain joins TRBV23-1 and TRBJ2-7, with D hard to call. TRBV23-1 is known as an ORF, though its function is uncertain. V was pared by 5 bases and J by 6 bases, with 11 bases between. This CDR3 region has 12 residues.

This clone was seen a few times. This chain joins TRBV5-1 and TRBJ2-1; D gene unclear. The V gene lost 0 bases and the J gene lost 6 bases, with 7 bases spanning the gap. Germline CDR1 SGHRS, CDR2 YFSETQ. The CDR3 loop spans 13 amino acids. The CDR3 DNA reads TGCGCCAGCAGCTTGGTGGTCGGCAATGAGCAGTTCTTC. This encodes CASSLVVGNEQFF.

The chain recombines TRBV29-1 with TRBJ2-1, with 11 positions matching TRBD2. The V gene's germline CDR1 is SQVTM and CDR2 ANQGSEA. Unmatched junction bases numbered 14, after V lost 7 bases and J lost 3 bases. The CDR3 length is 17 residues. DNA for the CDR3: TGCAGCGCTCAAATAGCGGGAGGGCCCAAAGTCTACAATGAGCAGTTCTTC. Protein sequence: CSAQIAGGPKVYNEQFF.

The table lists this clone with a count of one. The chain has TRBV5-6 and TRBJ1-2, with 10 nucleotides matching TRBD1. The V gene end was trimmed by 4 bases and the J gene end by 6 bases; junction bases not matched to a gene: 9. This CDR3 has 15 residues. Germline CDR1 and CDR2: SGHDT and YYEEEE. The CDR3 DNA reads TGTGCCAGCAGCGTCCGGACAGGGGGTACGCATGGCTACACCTTC. It translates to CASSVRTGGTHGYTF.

This clone has a single count. V usage is TRBV5-1 and J usage is TRBJ1-2, with a possible D match to TRBD1 (5 bases). V was trimmed by 0 bases and J by 6 bases, leaving 12 bases between them. CDR3 length: 14 amino acids. The germline V gene encodes CDR1 SGHRS and CDR2 YFSETQ. The CDR3 sequence is CASSLGPRDDGYTF. CDR3 nucleotides: TGCGCCAGCAGCTTGGGTCCCAGGGATGATGGCTACACCTTC.

CDR3: CASDREKETQYF. CDR3 coding DNA: TGTGCCTCCGACAGAGAAAAAGAGACCCAGTACTTC. The V gene is TRBV30, the J gene TRBJ2-5; possibly TRBD1 for D (5 bases). The germline V and J ends were trimmed by 7 bases and 3 bases, with 12 bases remaining between them. Germline V lookup: CDR1 GTSNPN, CDR2 SVGIG (reference sequence). The CDR3 totals 12 residues.

The CDR3 spells CAWSVIRGGNYGYTF. CDR3 DNA sequence: TGTGCCTGGAGTGTGATCCGGGGGGGTAACTATGGCTACACCTTC. V gene TRBV30 combines with J gene TRBJ1-2; a possible D gene is TRBD1 (5 bases). V dropped 0 bases and J dropped 1 base, with 12 bases sitting between them. CDR1 GTSNPN and CDR2 SVGIG come from the germline V gene (reference sequence). The CDR3 consists of 15 residues.

V gene TRBV7-2 combines with J gene TRBJ1-2; D is perhaps TRBD1 (5 bases). The germline gives CDR1 SGHTA, CDR2 FQGNSA. This CDR3 contains 14 residues. Trimming shortened V by 0 bases and J by 4 bases, and 9 bases separated the two germline ends. CDR3 sequence: CASSLAQGGYGYTF. CDR3 sequence (DNA): TGTGCCAGCAGCTTAGCGCAGGGCGGCTATGGCTACACCTTC.

The V call is TRBV10-2, the J call TRBJ2-4; D remains ambiguous. V was clipped by 0 bases and J by 6 bases, with 6 bases between them. The CDR3 is made up of 13 amino acids. The germline gives CDR1 WSHSY, CDR2 SAAADI. CDR3 sequence: CASSESRRNIQYF. CDR3 DNA: TGCGCCAGCAGTGAGTCAAGAAGAAACATTCAGTACTTC.

The V and J genes are TRBV25-1 and TRBJ2-3; 9 bases fit TRBD1. Germline CDR1 reads MGHDK; CDR2 reads SYGVNS. V dropped 7 bases and J dropped 4; count of bases not matched to a gene: 6. The CDR3 contains 14 residues. CDR3 bases: TGTGCCAGCAATCCGGGACAGGGCGCAGATACGCAGTATTTT. Encoded protein: CASNPGQGADTQYF.

This clone was counted a few times. V and J are TRBV5-1 and TRBJ1-4, with D uncertain. V gave up 3 bases and J gave up 5 bases, with 11 bases separating them. In germline, CDR1 is SGHRS, CDR2 YFSETQ. The CDR3 covers 14 residues. The CDR3 is CASSSDAENEKLFF. CDR3 sequence (DNA): TGCGCCAGCAGCTCAGACGCGGAGAATGAAAAACTGTTTTTT.

This chain links TRBV6-6 with TRBJ2-7, with D uncertain. The germline CDR1 and CDR2 sequences are MNHNY and SVGAGI (reference sequence). V lost 0 bases and J 2 bases, leaving 11 bases between the germline ends. The CDR3 extends over 15 amino acids. The CDR3 coding sequence is TGTGCCAGCAGTTACTCGTCTGAAAGAACCTACGAGCAGTACTTC. As protein: CASSYSSERTYEQYF.

V and J are TRBV15 and TRBJ2-7, with D maybe TRBD2 (5 bases). The CDR3 loop spans 12 amino acids. V lost 3 bases and J 12 bases, leaving 15 bases between the germline ends. The germline V gene encodes CDR1 LNHNV and CDR2 YYDKDF (reference sequence). The CDR3 is CATSSSGLVRYF. DNA for the CDR3: TGTGCCACCAGCAGTTCCGGACTCGTGCGGTACTTC.

This clone was found a few times. The chain combines TRBV28 with TRBJ2-4, with D perhaps given as TRBD1 or TRBD2 (6 bases each). This CDR3 is 14 amino acids long. The V end was cut by 3 bases, the J end by 6 bases, with 12 bases between. Germline-derived CDR1 and CDR2 are MDHEN and SYDVKM. The CDR3 sequence is CASSLMGGSNIQYF. As DNA, the CDR3 is TGTGCCAGCAGTTTGATGGGGGGCTCAAACATTCAGTACTTC.

The chain links TRBV11-2 to TRBJ2-1; TRBD2 is a possible D gene (6 bases). The V gene lost 5 bases and the J gene lost 0 bases, with 11 bases spanning the gap. Germline loops: CDR1 SGHAT, CDR2 FQNNGV. This CDR3 region has 15 residues. CDR3 in amino acids: CASSRGTNSYNEQFF. Written as DNA, the CDR3 is TGTGCCAGCAGCCGGGGGACCAACTCCTACAATGAGCAGTTCTTC.

This clone appeared a few times. The gene calls are TRBV29-1 and TRBJ2-3, with 13 bases aligning to TRBD2. V shed 7 bases and J 5 bases; nucleotides not matched to a gene: 6. CDR3 length: 14 residues. Germline V gene lookup returns CDR1 SQVTM and CDR2 ANQGSEA. The CDR3 DNA follows: TGCAGCGGGACTAGCGGGAGCTTCAGAGATACGCAGTATTTT. Translation gives CSGTSGSFRDTQYF.

The chain employs TRBV30 and TRBJ1-5, with D possibly matching TRBD1 (5 bases). V was clipped by 2 bases and J by 7 bases, with 12 bases between them. The CDR3 contains 13 residues. CDR1 is GTSNPN and CDR2 is SVGIG in the germline V gene (reference sequence). Here the CDR3 DNA reads TGTGCCTGGAGTCCGACAGCGGTGCAGCCCCAGCATTTT. This gives the protein CAWSPTAVQPQHF.